This passage covers 25 T cell receptor beta chains from one sample sequenced in a study of identical twins. Each CDR3 protein gets one entry after TCRdb re-called the 5' RACE reads with MiXCR. There are about 210,000 distinct CDR3 sequences in the sample; around 10% occur only once, and about 5.2% lies in the top ten. The source material was memory (CD45RO+) T cells sorted from blood. The receptors stem from a woman aged 18-29 years in good health.

The chain is built from TRBV7-9 and TRBJ1-1; D is unclear. The CDR3 consists of 14 residues. V lost 4 bases to trimming and J lost 1 base, with 10 bases between them. In germline, CDR1 is SEHNR, CDR2 FQNEAQ (reference sequence). CDR3 bases: TGTGCCAGCAGCTCGAAAATGAGGAACACTGAAGCTTTCTTT. Its translation: CASSSKMRNTEAFF.

The CDR3 DNA sequence: TGTGCCAGCAGTTTAAGAACTAGCGGGACCTACGAGCAGTACTTC. Translating gives CASSLRTSGTYEQYF. The V and J genes are TRBV12-3 or TRBV12-4 and TRBJ2-7, with 10 bases aligning to TRBD2. The V gene end was trimmed by 2 bases and the J gene end by 2 bases; junction bases not matched to a gene: 3. This CDR3 has 15 amino acids.

This clonotype was counted between two and nine times. The rearrangement uses TRBV18 and TRBJ2-5; D may be TRBD2 (6 bases). The CDR3 is 13 amino acids. Trimming stripped 2 bases from V and 5 bases from J, with 9 bases between. Germline CDR1 KGHSH, CDR2 LQKENI. The CDR3: CASSPDAGETQYF. The CDR3 nucleotides read TGTGCCAGCTCACCAGATGCGGGGGAGACCCAGTACTTC.

Many counts were recorded for this clonotype. The gene calls are TRBV3-1 and TRBJ1-2; D uncertain. Germline-derived CDR1 and CDR2 are LGHDT and YNNKEL (reference sequence). The V gene lost 3 bases and the J gene lost 3 bases, with 11 bases spanning the gap. The CDR3 is 14 amino acids. Here the CDR3 reads CASSHGNSYYGYTF. The CDR3 region has the DNA TGTGCCAGCAGCCATGGGAATTCATACTATGGCTACACCTTC. Full variable domain (rest looked up from reference TRBV3-1 and TRBJ1-2): DTAVSQTPKYLVTQMGNDKSIKCEQNLGHDTMYWYKQDSKKFLKIMFSYNNKELIINETVPNRFSPKSPDKAHLNLHINSLELGDSAVYFCASSHGNSYYGYTFGSGTRLTVV.

This clonotype was counted between two and nine times. The chain combines TRBV7-8 with TRBJ1-4; D gene ambiguous. Germline values: CDR1 SGHVS, CDR2 FQNEAQ. Trimming removed 3 bases from V and 0 bases from J, with 8 bases in between. The CDR3 is 15 amino acids. The CDR3 sequence: CASSFLGATNEKLFF. Here the CDR3 DNA reads TGTGCCAGCAGCTTTCTGGGCGCAACTAATGAAAAACTGTTTTTT.

The chain joins TRBV7-8 to TRBJ2-5; the match to TRBD1 covers 8 bases. V gave up 0 bases and J gave up 4 bases; unmatched junction bases: 7. Germline-derived CDR1 and CDR2 are SGHVS and FQNEAQ. The CDR3 sequence is 16 residues long. The CDR3 here is CASSLAQGAEGETQYF. CDR3 sequence (DNA): TGTGCCAGCAGCTTAGCCCAGGGGGCGGAGGGAGAGACCCAGTACTTC.

The chain joins TRBV4-2 to TRBJ1-6; TRBD1 is a possible D gene (6 bases). Germline assignment: CDR1 LGHNA and CDR2 YNFKEQ. With 0 bases removed from V and 2 bases from J, the gap between germline ends came to 11 bases. CDR3 length: 17 residues. The CDR3 here is CASSQDGTIAYNSPLHF. CDR3 nucleotides: TGTGCCAGCAGCCAAGACGGGACAATCGCCTATAATTCACCCCTCCACTTT.

This chain connects TRBV20-1 to TRBJ2-3; 7 bases agree with TRBD1. Germline V gene data show CDR1 as DFQATT and CDR2 as SNEGSKA (reference sequence). This CDR3 has 15 amino acids. V trimming: 3 bases; J trimming: 4 bases; junction bases outside the gene matches: 10. The CDR3 spells CSASPETGNPDTQYF. Written as DNA, the CDR3 is TGCAGTGCTAGTCCCGAGACAGGGAACCCAGATACGCAGTATTTT.

The V gene is TRBV19, the J gene TRBJ2-1, with D possibly called TRBD1 or TRBD2 (6 bases each). From germline, CDR1 is LNHDA and CDR2 SQIVND (reference sequence). The CDR3 is 15 amino acids. V lost 3 bases and J 8 bases, leaving 17 bases between the germline ends. The CDR3 protein is CASSIGGGPGDEQFF. In nucleotides, the CDR3 is TGTGCCAGTAGTATTGGTGGGGGCCCGGGGGATGAGCAGTTCTTC. The variable domain in full, with the rest retrieved from reference TRBV19 and TRBJ2-1, is DGGITQSPKYLFRKEGQNVTLSCEQNLNHDAMYWYRQDPGQGLRLIYYSQIVNDFQKGDIAEGYSVSREKKESFPLTVTSAQKNPTAFYLCASSIGGGPGDEQFFGPGTRLTVL.

V gene TRBV18 combines with J gene TRBJ1-1; unclear D gene. The length of the CDR3 is 12 residues. Germline assignment: CDR1 KGHSH and CDR2 LQKENI. V gave up 2 bases and J gave up 6 bases, with 7 bases separating them. DNA of the CDR3: TGTGCCAGCTCACCAACCAAGGCTGAAGCTTTCTTT. It yields the protein CASSPTKAEAFF.

In its sample, this clonotype was seen a few times. The chain is built from TRBV11-3 and TRBJ2-3; tentatively, D is TRBD1 (5 bases). CDR1 and CDR2 from the germline V gene are SGHNT and YENEEA. The CDR3 spans 14 residues. V was shortened by 5 bases and J by 2 bases, with 11 bases between the two germline ends. CDR3: CASSHKQVTDTQYF. The CDR3 region has the DNA TGTGCCAGCAGCCATAAACAGGTCACAGATACGCAGTATTTT.

V and J are TRBV30 and TRBJ1-3; unclear D gene. CDR1 is GTSNPN and CDR2 is SVGIG in the germline V gene (reference sequence). Trimming left V 4 bases short and J 2 bases short, with 9 bases between. The CDR3 runs to 13 residues. Here the CDR3 DNA reads TGTGCCTGGAATTGGGGTCCTGGAAACACCATATATTTT. Translated: CAWNWGPGNTIYF. Full variable domain (missing parts from reference TRBV30 and TRBJ1-3): SQTIHQWPATLVQPVGSPLSLECTVEGTSNPNLYWYRQAAGRGLQLLFYSVGIGQISSEVPQNLSASRPQDRQFILSSKKLLLSDSGFYLCAWNWGPGNTIYFGEGSWLTVV.

This clonotype occurred many times. The chain combines TRBV5-1 with TRBJ1-1; 9 nucleotides line up with TRBD1. The germline V gene has CDR1 SGHRS and CDR2 YFSETQ. The CDR3 runs 15 residues. Trimming took 0 bases from V and 2 from J; bases not matched to a gene: 2. CDR3 sequence reads: CASSLGDRVNTEAFF. CDR3 DNA: TGCGCCAGCAGCTTGGGGGACAGGGTCAACACTGAAGCTTTCTTT.

V gene TRBV2 combines with J gene TRBJ2-7; TRBD1 agrees at 7 bases. The CDR3 sequence is 14 residues long. Trimming removed 6 bases from V and 1 base from J; junction bases left unmatched: 6. Germline V gives CDR1 SNHLY, CDR2 FYNNEI. The CDR3 coding sequence is TGTGCCAGCAGCTCTAGGACAGGTTCCTACGAGCAGTACTTC. Its protein is CASSSRTGSYEQYF.

The J gene is TRBJ2-1, the V gene TRBV4-3, with 11 bases fitting TRBD2. The CDR3 consists of 16 residues. Germline V gene data show CDR1 as LGHNA and CDR2 as YSLEER. V trimming: 1 base; J trimming: 10 bases; junction bases outside the gene matches: 9. CDR3 nucleotides: TGCGCCAGCAGCCAAGTTTATTCGGGACTAGCGGAAGAGCAGTTCTTC. Translating it yields CASSQVYSGLAEEQFF.

This clonotype has at least ten counts. J is TRBJ2-3 and V is TRBV25-1; no firm D call. The CDR3 loop spans 12 amino acids. V lost 7 bases and J lost 2, with 7 bases in between. Germline CDR1 and CDR2: MGHDK and SYGVNS. The CDR3 sequence: CASTQDTDTQYF. The CDR3 coding sequence is TGTGCCAGCACCCAGGACACAGATACGCAGTATTTT.

This clonotype has ten or more counts. The gene calls are TRBV7-9 and TRBJ1-2; D gene unclear. Germline V lookup: CDR1 SEHNR, CDR2 FQNEAQ (reference sequence). The CDR3 runs 16 residues. The V end lost 0 bases, the J end lost 7 bases, and 18 bases lay between the germline ends. The CDR3 nucleotides are TGTGCCAGCAGCTTAGCGCTGGGCAGCCGACCAAGTGGCTACACCTTC. This encodes CASSLALGSRPSGYTF.

The genes are TRBV20-1 and TRBJ2-7; D uncertain. CDR3 length equals 15 residues. Germline V CDR1 and CDR2: DFQATT, SNEGSKA (reference sequence). The germline V and J ends were trimmed by 0 bases and 2 bases, with 14 bases remaining between them. Here the CDR3 DNA reads TGCAGTGCTAGAGATAGTAGGTCTACAACCTACGAGCAGTACTTC. Protein product: CSARDSRSTTYEQYF.

This clonotype was seen a handful of times. This sequence joins TRBV18 and TRBJ2-7, with TRBD2 as a possible D gene (6 bases). The V end was cut by 6 bases, the J end by 0 bases, with 21 bases between. CDR1 is KGHSH and CDR2 is LQKENI in the germline V gene. There are 17 residues in the CDR3. The CDR3 reads CASSSTPAVGGSYEQYF. CDR3 nucleotide sequence: TGTGCCAGCTCGTCCACCCCGGCGGTGGGGGGCTCCTACGAGCAGTACTTC.

This clonotype appeared a few times. The CDR3 coding sequence is TGTGCCAGCAGTCCCGGGACAGGGCTAGGCACCGGGGAGCTGTTTTTT. Translated, it gives CASSPGTGLGTGELFF. This chain joins TRBV2 and TRBJ2-2, with 9 nucleotides matching TRBD1. Germline V CDR1 and CDR2: SNHLY, FYNNEI. With 5 bases clipped from V and 4 bases from J, the junction kept 8 bases outside the gene matches. This CDR3 is 16 amino acids long.

The table lists this clonotype with a few counts. The chain couples TRBV12-3 or TRBV12-4 to TRBJ2-5; 8 bases are a match to TRBD2. With 5 bases clipped from V and 5 bases from J, the junction kept 10 bases outside the gene matches. This CDR3 has 15 residues. CDR3 nucleotides: TGTGCCAGCAGTAGGACTACGGGAGGGTGGGAGACCCAGTACTTC. It codes for CASSRTTGGWETQYF.

This clonotype appeared a few times. The chain links TRBV7-2 to TRBJ1-5; D is ambiguous. V was cut by 1 base and J by 1 base, with 5 bases left in between. Germline assignment: CDR1 SGHTA and CDR2 FQGNSA. CDR3 size: 14 residues. CDR3 region: CASSLGISNQPQHF. DNA for the CDR3: TGTGCCAGCAGCTTAGGGATAAGCAATCAGCCCCAGCATTTT.

A few counts support this clonotype. The chain's CDR3 is CAISERSGNNEQFF. The CDR3 DNA sequence: TGTGCCATCAGTGAGAGATCCGGGAACAATGAGCAGTTCTTC. This chain joins TRBV10-3 and TRBJ2-1, with D perhaps TRBD2 (5 bases). Trimming removed 2 bases at V and 5 bases at J, with 10 bases between. This CDR3 spans 14 amino acids. Germline V lookup: CDR1 ENHRY, CDR2 SYGVKD.

This chain connects TRBV20-1 to TRBJ1-5; 7 bases are shared with TRBD1. Germline CDR1 reads DFQATT; CDR2 reads SNEGSKA (reference sequence). This CDR3 has 13 residues. After removal of 5 bases from V and 5 bases from J, the junction contained 6 bases not matched to a gene. The CDR3 reads CSAGGTADQPQHF. The DNA of the CDR3 is TGCAGTGCTGGAGGGACAGCCGATCAGCCCCAGCATTTT.

This clonotype has a handful of counts. This rearrangement joins TRBV4-1 to TRBJ2-7, with TRBD1 matching over 9 bases. In germline, CDR1 is MGHRA, CDR2 YSYEKL. Losses at the gene ends were 2 bases for V and 0 bases for J; bases not matched to a gene: 5. The CDR3 extends over 16 amino acids. CDR3 coding DNA: TGCGCCAGCAGCCAATCCGACAGGGGGTTCTCCTACGAGCAGTACTTC. Translated, it gives CASSQSDRGFSYEQYF.